The rows below give T cell receptor beta chains drawn from one sample of a study of monozygotic twins with inflammatory bowel disease. TCRdb reworked the 5' RACE reads into one entry per CDR3 protein, no DNA. Recorded for this sample: 350,000 to 400,000 distinct CDR3 sequences. Source material: blood. Every receptor here comes from a human donor with ulcerative colitis or Crohn's disease, or a healthy co-twin of an affected twin (not recorded which). The CDR3 runs from the conserved cysteine through the conserved F or W. Fields, in order: J gene, V gene, CDR3 protein.

TRBJ2-7,TRBV12-3/TRBV12-4,CASTYGDYEQYF
TRBJ2-1,TRBV27,CASSSGGADYNEQFF
TRBJ1-2,TRBV10-3,CAISESEGDYGYTF
TRBJ2-7,TRBV19,CASSRRDGGAYEQYF
TRBJ2-3,TRBV7-9,CASSMSSRSTDTQYF
TRBJ2-3,TRBV15,CATSPHTRRTTDTQYF
TRBJ2-5,TRBV18,CASSSRTDFQETQYF
TRBJ2-1,TRBV4-2,CASSQPRQGNRNEQFF
TRBJ2-7,TRBV11-2,CASSTRPKLAANAYEQYF
TRBJ1-2,TRBV5-1,CASSLWRSLVAGRNYGYTF
TRBJ1-2,TRBV12-3/TRBV12-4,CASSPMGVSNYGYTF
TRBJ2-6,TRBV29-1,CSVEEGSGANVLTF
TRBJ2-1,TRBV5-5,CASSSGLGQGSNEQFF
TRBJ1-5,TRBV4-3,CASSQEFQGSNQPQHF
TRBJ2-3,TRBV7-3,CASRPTPGGIYTDTQYF
TRBJ1-1,TRBV12-3/TRBV12-4,CAQQVRGKRLVRGTEAFF